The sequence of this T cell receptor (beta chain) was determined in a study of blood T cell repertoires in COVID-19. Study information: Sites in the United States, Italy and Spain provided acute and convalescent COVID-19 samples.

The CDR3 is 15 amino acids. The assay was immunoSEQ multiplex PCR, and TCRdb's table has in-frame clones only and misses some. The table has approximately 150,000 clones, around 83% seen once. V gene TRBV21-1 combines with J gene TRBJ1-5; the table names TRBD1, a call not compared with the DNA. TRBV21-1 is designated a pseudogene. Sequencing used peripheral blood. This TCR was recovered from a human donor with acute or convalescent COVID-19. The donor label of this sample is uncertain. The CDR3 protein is CATYKPGQGNQPQHF. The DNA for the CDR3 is TGTGCCACCTATAAACCGGGACAGGGCAATCAGCCCCAGCATTTT.